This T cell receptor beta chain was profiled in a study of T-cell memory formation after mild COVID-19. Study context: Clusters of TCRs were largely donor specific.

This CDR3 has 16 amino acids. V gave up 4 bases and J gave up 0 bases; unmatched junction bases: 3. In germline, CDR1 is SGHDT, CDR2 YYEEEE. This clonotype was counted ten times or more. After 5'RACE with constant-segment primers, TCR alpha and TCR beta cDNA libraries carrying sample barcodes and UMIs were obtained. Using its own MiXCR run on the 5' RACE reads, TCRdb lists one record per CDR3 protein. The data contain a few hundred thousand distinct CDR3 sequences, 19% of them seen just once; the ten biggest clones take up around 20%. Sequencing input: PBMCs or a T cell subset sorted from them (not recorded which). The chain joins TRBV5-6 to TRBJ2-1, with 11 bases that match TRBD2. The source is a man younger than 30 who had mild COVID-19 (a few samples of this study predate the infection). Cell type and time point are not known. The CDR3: CASSLGLAGSYNEQFF. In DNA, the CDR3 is TGTGCCAGCAGCCTAGGACTAGCGGGCTCCTACAATGAGCAGTTCTTC.